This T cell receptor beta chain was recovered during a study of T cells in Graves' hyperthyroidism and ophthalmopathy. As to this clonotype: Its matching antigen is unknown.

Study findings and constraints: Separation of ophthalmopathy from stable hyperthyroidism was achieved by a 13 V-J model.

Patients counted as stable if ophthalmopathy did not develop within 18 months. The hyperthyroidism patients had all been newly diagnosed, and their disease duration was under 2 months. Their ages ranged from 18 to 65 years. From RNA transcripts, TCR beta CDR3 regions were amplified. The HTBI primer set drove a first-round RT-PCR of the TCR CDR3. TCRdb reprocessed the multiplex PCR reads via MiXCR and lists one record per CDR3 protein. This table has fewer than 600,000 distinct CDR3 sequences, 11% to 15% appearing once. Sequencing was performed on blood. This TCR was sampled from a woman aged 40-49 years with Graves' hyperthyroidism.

DNA of the CDR3: TGCAGCGCCCTGGAAGGGTCGGGGTATGGCTACACCTTC. Its translation is CSALEGSGYGYTF. The V gene is TRBV29-1, the J gene TRBJ1-2; D is unresolved. V dropped 7 bases and J dropped 5 bases, with 17 bases sitting between them. In germline, CDR1 is SQVTM, CDR2 ANQGSEA. This CDR3 is 13 amino acids long.